A selection of T cell receptor beta chains follows, all from one sample in a study of shared clonotypes between healthy human individuals. TCRdb's table, derived via immunoSEQ multiplex PCR, lists solely in-frame clones and lacks some. This sample has approximately 500,000 clones, with 90% to 97% found just once. Source material: naive CD4+ T cells sorted from blood. These receptor sequences come from a woman in her 30s in good health. Both conserved end residues are part of each CDR3. Fields, in order: CDR3 length, V gene, J gene, D gene, clone size, CDR3 DNA, CDR3 protein. A D gene is named only where the DNA matches it firmly. Where a row states a size, it is once, few, many or the class of an expanded clone; other rows omit it.

cdr3_length: 12
v_call: TRBV29-1
j_call: TRBJ2-5
d_call: TRBD2
clone_size: -
cdr3_nt: TGCAGCGTTCCGGGGGGGGGAGAGACCCAGTACTTC
cdr3_aa: CSVPGGGETQYF

cdr3_length: 15
v_call: TRBV28
j_call: TRBJ2-1
d_call: TRBD2
clone_size: -
cdr3_nt: TGTGCCAGCAGCACTAGCGGGGTCTCCTACAATGAGCAGTTCTTC
cdr3_aa: CASSTSGVSYNEQFF

cdr3_length: 12
v_call: TRBV5-1
j_call: TRBJ2-5
d_call: -
clone_size: -
cdr3_nt: TGCGCCAGCAGCTTAGGACAAGAGACCCAGTACTTC
cdr3_aa: CASSLGQETQYF

cdr3_length: 16
v_call: TRBV12-2
j_call: TRBJ2-2
d_call: -
clone_size: -
cdr3_nt: TGTGCAAGTCGCTTTTGGGCAGGGACGGACACCGGGGAGCTGTTTTTT
cdr3_aa: CASRFWAGTDTGELFF

cdr3_length: 13
v_call: TRBV14
j_call: TRBJ2-7
d_call: -
clone_size: -
cdr3_nt: TGTGCCAGCAGCCAAACATGGGGCGGGGAGCAGTACTTC
cdr3_aa: CASSQTWGGEQYF

cdr3_length: 15
v_call: TRBV5-8
j_call: TRBJ2-3
d_call: TRBD2
clone_size: -
cdr3_nt: TGTGCCAGCAGCTTACGAGCGGGAGTGTCAGATACGCAGTATTTT
cdr3_aa: CASSLRAGVSDTQYF

cdr3_length: 14
v_call: TRBV2
j_call: TRBJ1-6
d_call: -
clone_size: -
cdr3_nt: TGTGCCAGCAGAGCAGGATCATATAATTCACCCCTCCACTTT
cdr3_aa: CASRAGSYNSPLHF

cdr3_length: 13
v_call: TRBV19
j_call: TRBJ2-7
d_call: -
clone_size: -
cdr3_nt: TGTGCCAGTAGTATTGGCAGGGTCCACGAGCAGTACTTC
cdr3_aa: CASSIGRVHEQYF

cdr3_length: 19
v_call: TRBV5-1
j_call: TRBJ2-6
d_call: TRBD2
clone_size: -
cdr3_nt: TGCGCCAGCAGCTTCCCACTTCCGCGGGAGGGCCTTGGGGCCAACGTCCTGACTTTC
cdr3_aa: CASSFPLPREGLGANVLTF

cdr3_length: 15
v_call: TRBV18
j_call: TRBJ2-1
d_call: TRBD2
clone_size: -
cdr3_nt: TGTGCCAGCTCACCTCCCAGCGGGAGGGAATCTGAGCAGTTCTTC
cdr3_aa: CASSPPSGRESEQFF

cdr3_length: 14
v_call: TRBV29-1
j_call: TRBJ2-1
d_call: TRBD2
clone_size: -
cdr3_nt: TGCAGCGTTGCCGGGACTAGCGGTTACAATGAGCAGTTCTTC
cdr3_aa: CSVAGTSGYNEQFF

cdr3_length: 15
v_call: TRBV28
j_call: TRBJ1-1
d_call: TRBD1
clone_size: once
cdr3_nt: TGTGCCAGCGTACCTTGGACAGGTATGAACACTGAAGCTTTCTTT
cdr3_aa: CASVPWTGMNTEAFF

cdr3_length: 16
v_call: TRBV18
j_call: TRBJ2-7
d_call: TRBD2
clone_size: once
cdr3_nt: TGTGCCAGCTCACCCCCTTGGGGGACTAGCTCCTACGAGCAGTACTTC
cdr3_aa: CASSPPWGTSSYEQYF

cdr3_length: 15
v_call: TRBV19
j_call: TRBJ2-7
d_call: -
clone_size: -
cdr3_nt: TGTGCCAGTAGTCCCGGGCCGAGGGATTCCTACGAGCAGTACTTC
cdr3_aa: CASSPGPRDSYEQYF

cdr3_length: 16
v_call: TRBV18
j_call: TRBJ1-3
d_call: -
clone_size: -
cdr3_nt: TGTGCCAGCTCACCGGGGCAGACAAGCTCTGGAAACACCATATATTTT
cdr3_aa: CASSPGQTSSGNTIYF

cdr3_length: 15
v_call: TRBV28
j_call: TRBJ2-2
d_call: TRBD2
clone_size: -
cdr3_nt: TGTGCCACCATTGAAGCGGGAGGTAACACCGGGGAGCTGTTTTTT
cdr3_aa: CATIEAGGNTGELFF

cdr3_length: 15
v_call: TRBV6-6
j_call: TRBJ2-7
d_call: TRBD1
clone_size: -
cdr3_nt: TGTGCCAGCAGTTCAGCCGGGACAGCTTTCTACGAGCAGTACTTC
cdr3_aa: CASSSAGTAFYEQYF

cdr3_length: 14
v_call: TRBV11-3
j_call: TRBJ1-1
d_call: -
clone_size: -
cdr3_nt: TGTGCCAGCAGCTTACGCGGGCAGAACACTGAAGCTTTCTTT
cdr3_aa: CASSLRGQNTEAFF

cdr3_length: 13
v_call: TRBV28
j_call: TRBJ1-2
d_call: -
clone_size: -
cdr3_nt: TGTGCCACCAGAGAAAGGGCCCACTATGGCTACACCTTC
cdr3_aa: CATRERAHYGYTF

cdr3_length: 14
v_call: TRBV5-4
j_call: TRBJ2-7
d_call: -
clone_size: few
cdr3_nt: TGTGCCAGCAGCTTGTTTAACAGGGACTACGAGCAGTACTTC
cdr3_aa: CASSLFNRDYEQYF

cdr3_length: 15
v_call: TRBV5-1
j_call: TRBJ2-1
d_call: -
clone_size: -
cdr3_nt: TGCGCCAGCAGCTTGGTTGAGTCGTTGGGGATCGAGCAGTTCTTC
cdr3_aa: CASSLVESLGIEQFF

cdr3_length: 15
v_call: TRBV2
j_call: TRBJ2-7
d_call: -
clone_size: once
cdr3_nt: TGTGCCAGCAGCTTCTCCGGGACGGCGAACTACGAGCAGTACTTC
cdr3_aa: CASSFSGTANYEQYF

cdr3_length: 14
v_call: TRBV5-1
j_call: TRBJ2-7
d_call: -
clone_size: -
cdr3_nt: TGCGCCAGTCGATCGGACTCTTCGGACTACGAGCAGTACTTC
cdr3_aa: CASRSDSSDYEQYF

cdr3_length: 15
v_call: TRBV7-9
j_call: TRBJ1-1
d_call: TRBD1
clone_size: -
cdr3_nt: TGTGCCAGCAGCCTAAGACAGGGCGCGAACACTGAAGCTTTCTTT
cdr3_aa: CASSLRQGANTEAFF

cdr3_length: 12
v_call: TRBV7-2
j_call: TRBJ2-7
d_call: -
clone_size: once
cdr3_nt: TGTGCCAGCAGCTTAACTACCTACGAGCAGTACTTC
cdr3_aa: CASSLTTYEQYF

cdr3_length: 13
v_call: TRBV29-1
j_call: TRBJ2-3
d_call: -
clone_size: -
cdr3_nt: TGCAGCGTTTCCACGAGACTAGCAGATACGCAGTATTTT
cdr3_aa: CSVSTRLADTQYF

cdr3_length: 11
v_call: TRBV21-1
j_call: TRBJ2-1
d_call: -
clone_size: -
cdr3_nt: TGTGCCAGCTGGCCGGACAATGAGCAGTTCTTC
cdr3_aa: CASWPDNEQFF

cdr3_length: 12
v_call: TRBV6-1
j_call: TRBJ1-1
d_call: -
clone_size: -
cdr3_nt: TGTGCCATAAAACTTCCGGGGCGCGAAGCTTTCTTT
cdr3_aa: CAIKLPGREAFF

cdr3_length: 13
v_call: TRBV5-1
j_call: TRBJ2-3
d_call: -
clone_size: -
cdr3_nt: TGCGCCAGTTCCGCAAGCGGCGGAGATACGCAGTATTTT
cdr3_aa: CASSASGGDTQYF

cdr3_length: 15
v_call: TRBV5-8
j_call: TRBJ2-6
d_call: TRBD1
clone_size: -
cdr3_nt: TGTGCCAGCAGCCTCGACAGGGCTGGGGCCAACGTCCTGACTTTC
cdr3_aa: CASSLDRAGANVLTF

cdr3_length: 11
v_call: TRBV7-2
j_call: TRBJ2-1
d_call: -
clone_size: -
cdr3_nt: TGTGCCAGCAGCCGCGACAATGAGCAGTTCTTC
cdr3_aa: CASSRDNEQFF

cdr3_length: 18
v_call: TRBV4-1
j_call: TRBJ2-3
d_call: -
clone_size: -
cdr3_nt: TGCGCCAGCAGCCGCTCCCCAATTTTGGGGGGTTATACAGATACGCAGTATTTT
cdr3_aa: CASSRSPILGGYTDTQYF

cdr3_length: 13
v_call: TRBV28
j_call: TRBJ1-1
d_call: TRBD1
clone_size: once
cdr3_nt: TGTGCCAGCACGGGACAGGGCCCAACTGAAGCTTTCTTT
cdr3_aa: CASTGQGPTEAFF

cdr3_length: 14
v_call: TRBV15
j_call: TRBJ2-3
d_call: -
clone_size: -
cdr3_nt: TGTGCCACCAGCAGAGATGGCGGTACAGATACGCAGTATTTT
cdr3_aa: CATSRDGGTDTQYF

cdr3_length: 13
v_call: TRBV7-7
j_call: TRBJ2-5
d_call: -
clone_size: -
cdr3_nt: TGTGCCAGCAGCTTACGGGGGAGGGAGACCCAGTACTTC
cdr3_aa: CASSLRGRETQYF

cdr3_length: 16
v_call: TRBV28
j_call: TRBJ1-6
d_call: -
clone_size: -
cdr3_nt: TGTGCCAGCAGTTTCATGGGTGACCCTATCCTAAGCCCCCTCCACTTT
cdr3_aa: CASSFMGDPILSPLHF

cdr3_length: 16
v_call: TRBV7-9
j_call: TRBJ2-7
d_call: TRBD2
clone_size: -
cdr3_nt: TGTGCCAGCAGCTTAGTCGCTGGGACTAGCGGTTACGAGCAGTACTTC
cdr3_aa: CASSLVAGTSGYEQYF

cdr3_length: 15
v_call: TRBV6-1
j_call: TRBJ1-2
d_call: -
clone_size: once
cdr3_nt: TGTGCCAGCAGACCAACCGAGACAGCTTACTATGGCTACACCTTC
cdr3_aa: CASRPTETAYYGYTF

cdr3_length: 12
v_call: TRBV15
j_call: TRBJ2-7
d_call: -
clone_size: -
cdr3_nt: TGTGCCACCAGCAGAGATAGCTACGAGCAGTACTTC
cdr3_aa: CATSRDSYEQYF

cdr3_length: 14
v_call: TRBV18
j_call: TRBJ1-3
d_call: -
clone_size: -
cdr3_nt: TGTGCCAGCTCACCACGCTCGCGAAGAAACACCATATATTTT
cdr3_aa: CASSPRSRRNTIYF